This TCR beta chain was sequenced during a study of graft-versus-host responses after intestinal transplantation. Using immunoSEQ multiplex PCR, the repertoire was profiled, and TCRdb retains in-frame clones only, with some absent. The repertoire includes fewer than 95,000 clones, approximately 94% of them detected once, and approximately 2% sits in the top ten. This clone was observed once. Its antigen is currently unknown. Study-wide findings and caveats: GvH clones turned up in recipient marrow; some had shown up first in ileum or blood.

The sequence was collected from a human donor who received an intestinal transplant. The material sequenced was unstimulated CD8+ T cells sorted from spleen or lymph node cells, taken before intestinal transplant.

The CDR3 DNA sequence: TGTGCCAGCAGCATTGGGACAGGGGGCTACGAGCAGTACTTC. Protein sequence: CASSIGTGGYEQYF. The rearrangement links TRBV27 to TRBJ2-7; 11 nucleotides line up with TRBD1. The CDR3 is made up of 14 amino acids. CDR1 and CDR2 (germline): MNHEY, SMNVEV (reference sequence). The V gene end was trimmed by 6 bases and the J gene end by 3 bases; junction bases not matched to a gene: 4.